This T cell receptor beta chain appears in the sequencing data of a study of T-cell memory formation after mild COVID-19. TCRdb recomputed calls from the 5' RACE reads with MiXCR, one row per CDR3 protein. Of roughly 450,000 distinct CDR3 sequences in the sample, 15% to 20% were seen once. Sequenced sample: PBMCs or a T cell subset sorted from them (not recorded which). The receptor's source is an adult woman who had mild COVID-19 (a few samples of this study predate the infection). Cell type and time point are not known.

The CDR3 nucleotides are TGTGCCAGCAGCCTGGACGGGACAGCTAATCAGCCCCAGCATTTT. The encoded protein is CASSLDGTANQPQHF. The gene calls are TRBV5-6 and TRBJ1-5; 7 bases map to TRBD1. This CDR3 spans 15 amino acids. Germline V lookup: CDR1 SGHDT, CDR2 YYEEEE. The ends lost 4 bases at V and 4 bases at J; junction bases unmatched: 8.